The 30 T cell receptor beta chains presented below share a single source sample, sequenced in a study of beta chain features in type 1 diabetes. The investigators reverse transcribed all of the isolated RNA, so they sequenced expressed TCRB transcripts. Data came from immunoSEQ multiplex PCR; TCRdb stores just in-frame clones and leaves some out. The sample consists of roughly 230,000 clones, about 10% of them appearing once. Sequencing was done on a sample of naive CD4+ T cells from blood. The receptors originated from a woman aged 18 to 35 in good health.

This clone was counted a few times. The rearrangement uses TRBV9 and TRBJ2-6; no reliable D call. Per germline, CDR1 SGDLS and CDR2 YYNGEE. This CDR3 is 15 amino acids long. Between the trimmed V and J ends, which lost 0 bases and 5 bases, there was a span of 9 bases. Here the CDR3 DNA reads TGTGCCAGCAGCGTAGAACCCCACTGGGCCAACGTCCTGACTTTC. This translates into CASSVEPHWANVLTF.

In its sample, this clone was seen a few times. The rearrangement links TRBV7-9 to TRBJ2-1, with D perhaps TRBD2 (5 bases). V was trimmed by 2 bases and J by 2 bases, leaving 10 bases between them. The CDR3 is 15 amino acids. Germline values: CDR1 SEHNR, CDR2 FQNEAQ (reference sequence). CDR3 in amino acids: CASSLLGSPYNEQFF. The CDR3 nucleotides read TGTGCCAGCAGCTTACTAGGGAGCCCCTACAATGAGCAGTTCTTC.

This clone was observed a handful of times. This rearrangement joins TRBV5-4 to TRBJ2-3; 14 bases align to TRBD2. Germline loops: CDR1 SGHNT, CDR2 YYREEE (reference sequence). Trimming at V came to 4 bases and at J to 3 bases, leaving 7 bases not matched to a gene. CDR3 length: 17 residues. CDR3: CASSRGLAGGFTDTQYF. Written as DNA, the CDR3 is TGTGCCAGCAGCCGCGGACTAGCGGGAGGCTTTACAGATACGCAGTATTTT.

Regarding this clone: This sample also contains other DNA sequences that code for the same CDR3. This rearrangement joins TRBV5-1 to TRBJ1-2; maybe TRBD1 (6 bases). The CDR3 is 14 residues long. Germline CDR1 and CDR2: SGHRS and YFSETQ. V shed 2 bases and J shed 2 bases, with 10 bases lying between them. The CDR3 DNA sequence: TGCGCCAGCAGCTTACAGGGTACCAACTATGGCTACACCTTC. Its translation is CASSLQGTNYGYTF.

This clone was observed a handful of times. The rearrangement joins TRBV6-6 to TRBJ2-7, with 9 bases fitting TRBD1. CDR3 length: 16 residues. V dropped 0 bases and J dropped 5; count of bases not matched to a gene: 8. Germline assignment: CDR1 MNHNY and CDR2 SVGAGI (reference sequence). CDR3 sequence reads: CASSYSPGTGTHEQYF. DNA for the CDR3: TGTGCCAGCAGTTACTCCCCGGGGACAGGGACCCACGAGCAGTACTTC.

The chain combines TRBV5-8 with TRBJ2-1, with TRBD1 matching 9 bases. The J segment lost 2 bases and the V segment lost 5 bases, leaving 8 bases of the junction unmatched. The CDR3 contains 16 residues. Per germline, CDR1 SGHTS and CDR2 YDEGEE. CDR3 protein: CASRAADRGPYNEQFF. The CDR3 bases are TGTGCCAGCAGGGCCGCGGACAGGGGACCCTACAATGAGCAGTTCTTC.

This CDR3 reads CASSATGLAGPLVEQFF. CDR3 DNA: TGTGCCAGCAGTGCGACGGGACTAGCGGGTCCCCTTGTAGAGCAGTTCTTC. The rearrangement links TRBV11-2 to TRBJ2-1, with 12 bases matching TRBD2. This CDR3 contains 17 residues. With V trimmed by 6 bases and J by 10 bases, 16 bases remained unmatched. Germline lookup yields CDR1 SGHAT and CDR2 FQNNGV. Full variable domain (outside the CDR3, taken from reference TRBV11-2 and TRBJ2-1): EAGVAQSPRYKIIEKRQSVAFWCNPISGHATLYWYQQILGQGPKLLIQFQNNGVVDDSQLPKDRFSAERLKGVDSTLKIQPAKLEDSAVYLCASSATGLAGPLVEQFFGPGTRLTVL.

Only a few counts were recorded for this clone. V usage is TRBV18 and J usage is TRBJ2-2; 7 bases are shared with TRBD1. This CDR3 contains 17 residues. Losses at the gene ends were 0 bases for V and 1 base for J; bases not matched to a gene: 5. The germline gives CDR1 KGHSH, CDR2 LQKENI. The CDR3 region has the DNA TGTGCCAGCTCACCACCTACCGGGACAGAGAACACCGGGGAGCTGTTTTTT. Translating gives CASSPPTGTENTGELFF.

This clone was counted a few times. The chain combines TRBV29-1 with TRBJ1-1; tentative D call: TRBD1 (6 bases). Germline V lookup: CDR1 SQVTM, CDR2 ANQGSEA. The CDR3 consists of 13 residues. Trimming cost V 6 bases and J 0 bases, with 11 bases left between them. The CDR3 DNA follows: TGCAGCGTCGGGGGGGCGATGAACACTGAAGCTTTCTTT. It is translated as CSVGGAMNTEAFF.

The chain recombines TRBV2 with TRBJ1-2, with 7 bases identical to TRBD1. Per the germline V gene, CDR1 is SNHLY and CDR2 is FYNNEI. The CDR3 is 16 residues long. The junction had 13 bases not matched to a gene; V was cut back by 7 bases and J by 2 bases. CDR3 in DNA: TGTGCCAGCATTGAGACAGGGCCATCCCTAAACTATGGCTACACCTTC. This sequence encodes CASIETGPSLNYGYTF.

The V gene is TRBV27, the J gene TRBJ1-2; a possible D gene is TRBD1 (5 bases). V was pared by 3 bases and J by 10 bases, with 15 bases between. CDR1 MNHEY and CDR2 SMNVEV come from the germline V gene (reference sequence). The CDR3 is 13 amino acids. This CDR3 is CASSFSTGLFYTF. The CDR3 DNA reads TGTGCCAGCAGTTTTTCAACAGGTCTTTTCTACACCTTC.

V and J are TRBV25-1 and TRBJ2-1; possibly TRBD2 for D (6 bases). This CDR3 spans 15 amino acids. V shed 6 bases and J shed 5 bases, with 17 bases lying between them. Germline CDR1 reads MGHDK; CDR2 reads SYGVNS. In DNA, the CDR3 is TGTGCCAGCAGCCGCTATAGCGGATATAACAATGAGCAGTTCTTC. This sequence encodes CASSRYSGYNNEQFF.

The rearrangement links TRBV30 to TRBJ1-4; 8 bases line up with TRBD1. CDR1 is GTSNPN, CDR2 SVGIG, per germline (reference sequence). The CDR3 length is 15 residues. V trimming: 0 bases; J trimming: 7 bases; junction bases outside the gene matches: 7. CDR3 coding DNA: TGTGCCTGGAGTGTCGGACAGGGTGGGAGTGAAAAACTGTTTTTT. Its protein is CAWSVGQGGSEKLFF.

On this clone itself: The DNA is left out, because the CDR3 cannot be placed on it with certainty; the CDR3 is given as TCRdb lists it. The rearrangement uses TRBV6-5 and TRBJ1-5. Germline CDR1 is MNHEY and CDR2 is SVGAGI. The CDR3 is 15 residues long, counting both termini. The CDR3 reads CASSTSGGAGQPQHF.

The CDR3 nucleotides read TGTGCCAGCAGCCTTAAGGCGGCGGGCGGGGAGCTGTTTTTT. Translation: CASSLKAAGGELFF. V and J are TRBV7-2 and TRBJ2-2; a possible D gene is TRBD2 (5 bases). The CDR3 totals 14 residues. Germline CDR1 reads SGHTA; CDR2 reads FQGNSA. V lost 5 bases and J 7 bases, leaving 14 bases between the germline ends.

The chain uses TRBV9 and TRBJ2-2, with a possible D match to TRBD1 (5 bases). The CDR3 spans 13 residues. The germline V and J ends were trimmed by 0 bases and 7 bases, with 7 bases remaining between them. The V gene's germline CDR1 is SGDLS and CDR2 YYNGEE. This chain's CDR3 is CASSVEGFGELFF. DNA for the CDR3: TGTGCCAGCAGCGTAGAGGGGTTCGGGGAGCTGTTTTTT. Full variable domain (remainder filled in from reference TRBV9 and TRBJ2-2): DSGVTQTPKHLITATGQRVTLRCSPRSGDLSVYWYQQSLDQGLQFLIQYYNGEERAKGNILERFSAQQFPDLHSELNLSSLELGDSALYFCASSVEGFGELFFGEGSRLTVL.

This clone turned up a few times. The J gene is TRBJ1-5, the V gene TRBV6-1; 9 nucleotides line up with TRBD1. This CDR3 contains 13 residues. Per germline, CDR1 MNHNS and CDR2 SASEGT. Losses at the gene ends were 7 bases for V and 6 bases for J; bases not matched to a gene: 4. CDR3 sequence: CASNIQGAQPQHF. The CDR3 nucleotides read TGTGCCAGCAACATACAGGGGGCTCAGCCCCAGCATTTT.

The CDR3 sequence: CASSPYQGGSSPLHF. The CDR3 region has the DNA TGTGCCAGCTCACCTTACCAGGGAGGTAGTTCACCCCTCCACTTT. The genes are TRBV18 and TRBJ1-6; TRBD1 is a possible D gene (5 bases). Germline V gene sequence: CDR1 KGHSH, CDR2 LQKENI. V was clipped by 3 bases and J by 9 bases, with 15 bases between them. The CDR3 covers 15 residues.

This clone turned up a few times. The CDR3 region has the DNA TGTGCCAGCAGCTCCCAGTCCGGGGGGACAGATACGCAGTATTTT. Encoded protein: CASSSQSGGTDTQYF. The chain couples TRBV11-2 to TRBJ2-3; TRBD2 agrees at 7 bases. Germline CDR1 is SGHAT and CDR2 is FQNNGV. CDR3 size: 15 residues. J was trimmed by 3 bases and V by 4 bases; bases with no gene match: 7.

This clone was observed a few times. The chain couples TRBV21-1 to TRBJ1-2; TRBD1, the table's D call, was not compared with the DNA. TRBV21-1 is a pseudogene locus. The CDR3 spans 15 residues. The CDR3 coding sequence is TGTGCCAGCAGCATGAGAGACAGGAATAACTATGGCTACACCTTC. Translated, it gives CASSMRDRNNYGYTF.

This clone was recorded at least ten times. This chain connects TRBV30 to TRBJ2-6; D unresolved. V was cut by 0 bases and J by 3 bases, with 12 bases left in between. The CDR3 has 16 amino acids. Germline assignment: CDR1 GTSNPN and CDR2 SVGIG (reference sequence). CDR3 protein: CAWSVRWAGGANVLTF. CDR3 sequence (DNA): TGTGCCTGGAGTGTACGCTGGGCCGGTGGGGCCAACGTCCTGACTTTC. The complete variable domain, with remaining parts taken from reference TRBV30 and TRBJ2-6, reads SQTIHQWPATLVQPVGSPLSLECTVEGTSNPNLYWYRQAAGRGLQLLFYSVGIGQISSEVPQNLSASRPQDRQFILSSKKLLLSDSGFYLCAWSVRWAGGANVLTFGAGSRLTVL.

Written as DNA, the CDR3 is TGTGCCAGTAGTACCCTAGCGGGAGGGCCTTACGAGCAGTACTTC. Its protein is CASSTLAGGPYEQYF. V is TRBV19 and J is TRBJ2-7, with 12 bases matching TRBD2. Germline CDR1 LNHDA, CDR2 SQIVND (reference sequence). The CDR3 has 15 residues. Unmatched junction bases numbered 5, after V lost 4 bases and J lost 4 bases. Full variable domain (outside the CDR3, taken from reference TRBV19 and TRBJ2-7): DGGITQSPKYLFRKEGQNVTLSCEQNLNHDAMYWYRQDPGQGLRLIYYSQIVNDFQKGDIAEGYSVSREKKESFPLTVTSAQKNPTAFYLCASSTLAGGPYEQYFGPGTRLTVT.

The chain employs TRBV25-1 and TRBJ1-2; D gene uncertain. V shed 6 bases and J shed 3 bases, with 14 bases lying between them. Germline lookup yields CDR1 MGHDK and CDR2 SYGVNS. The CDR3 has 14 amino acids. In DNA form, the CDR3 reads TGTGCCAGCAGCGAAGGGCCGGAATACTATGGCTACACCTTC. Its protein product is CASSEGPEYYGYTF.

There are a few counts of this clone. CDR3 coding DNA: TGTGCTTCACTAGCGGAGTTTTCCTACAATGAGCAGTTCTTC. It is translated as CASLAEFSYNEQFF. The gene calls are TRBV10-3 and TRBJ2-1, with 8 bases aligning to TRBD2. Germline lookup yields CDR1 ENHRY and CDR2 SYGVKD. This CDR3 has 14 residues.

This clone occurred a few times. V is TRBV28 and J is TRBJ1-1; no clear D. Trimming cost V 2 bases and J 6 bases, with 19 bases left between them. CDR3 length: 16 amino acids. The germline gives CDR1 MDHEN, CDR2 SYDVKM. CDR3: CASSLQRLSSSPEAFF. In nucleotides, the CDR3 is TGTGCCAGCAGTTTACAGAGACTAAGTAGCAGTCCTGAAGCTTTCTTT.

The chain has TRBV28 and TRBJ2-7; TRBD1 aligns across 11 bases. The CDR3 is 15 residues long. After removal of 5 bases from V and 7 bases from J, the junction contained 10 bases not matched to a gene. Germline loops: CDR1 MDHEN, CDR2 SYDVKM. CDR3: CASSILPGQGGEQYF. CDR3 DNA: TGTGCCAGCAGTATACTGCCGGGACAGGGGGGAGAGCAGTACTTC.

This rearrangement joins TRBV6-1 to TRBJ2-5; D is perhaps TRBD2 (5 bases). Looked up from germline, CDR1 is MNHNS and CDR2 is SASEGT. The CDR3 totals 13 residues. Trimming took 8 bases from V and 5 from J, leaving 15 bases between them. The CDR3 region has the DNA TGTGCCAGCCGGATAGGAGGATTGGAGACCCAGTACTTC. Amino acids: CASRIGGLETQYF.

A few counts support this clone. V usage is TRBV30 and J usage is TRBJ2-7; D may be TRBD2 (5 bases). The CDR3 contains 15 residues. Germline V gene data show CDR1 as GTSNPN and CDR2 as SVGIG (reference sequence). Trimming stripped 3 bases from V and 5 bases from J, with 20 bases between. In DNA, the CDR3 is TGTGCCTGGAGGGGAGACACCAACCGCAGGAACGAGCAGTACTTC. This codes for CAWRGDTNRRNEQYF.

This clone was seen more than once but under ten times. V usage is TRBV29-1 and J usage is TRBJ2-2; D possibly corresponds to TRBD2 (7 bases). Germline CDR1 is SQVTM and CDR2 is ANQGSEA. Deletions cut 6 bases from V and 3 bases from J, with 29 bases between. The CDR3 is 19 amino acids. The CDR3 loop reads CSVIPWSGGVFGDTGELFF. In nucleotides, the CDR3 is TGCAGCGTAATACCCTGGTCGGGGGGCGTTTTCGGGGACACCGGGGAGCTGTTTTTT.

The chain carries TRBV10-3 and TRBJ2-2, with 13 positions matching TRBD2. Germline V lookup: CDR1 ENHRY, CDR2 SYGVKD. CDR3 size: 16 residues. The junction had 5 bases not matched to a gene; V was cut back by 4 bases and J by 6 bases. CDR3 protein: CAISGLAGGRAGELFF. CDR3 in DNA: TGTGCCATCAGTGGACTAGCGGGAGGTCGGGCCGGGGAGCTGTTTTTT.